This TCR beta chain was profiled in a study of T-cell memory formation after mild COVID-19. Study-wide background: Clusters of TCRs were largely donor specific.

Study results and limitations: Whereas later expanders leaned CD4+, clones contracting day 15 to 85 showed a balanced CD4/CD8 makeup. Detection of some responders pre-infection suggested pre-existing cross-reactive memory T cells participated.

One entry per CDR3 protein, called by TCRdb with MiXCR from the 5' RACE reads. The table records approximately 210,000 distinct CDR3 sequences, about 16% of them present only once. This clonotype was detected only a few times. The target antigen is unknown. This TCR was recovered from an adult woman who had mild COVID-19 (a few samples of this study predate the infection). Cell type and time point are not known. Sequencing input: PBMCs or a T cell subset sorted from them (not recorded which).

CDR3 residues: CASTSYVADGYTF. The CDR3 DNA follows: TGTGCCAGCACAAGTTACGTGGCCGATGGCTACACCTTC. The rearrangement uses TRBV12-3 or TRBV12-4 and TRBJ1-2; D remains ambiguous. The V end was cut by 7 bases, the J end by 6 bases, with 15 bases between. The CDR3 spans 13 residues.